This entry lists 3 T cell receptor beta chains sequenced from one sample in a study of CD8+ T cells in alopecia areata. RNA was isolated and reverse transcribed to cDNA, the sequencing template. Sequencing was performed with immunoSEQ multiplex PCR; in TCRdb, only in-frame clones are kept and a portion is missing. The table has a few hundred thousand clones, just over 55% seen once. Source material: CD8+ T cells sorted from blood. The source is a human donor in good health.

The chain combines TRBV18 with TRBJ2-7; TRBD2 aligns across 7 bases. This CDR3 region has 13 residues. V lost 6 bases, J lost 2 bases, and 4 bases stayed unmatched. Germline V gene lookup returns CDR1 KGHSH and CDR2 LQKENI. CDR3 in amino acids: CASSSGGAYEQYF. The CDR3 coding sequence is TGTGCCAGCTCGAGTGGGGGGGCCTACGAGCAGTACTTC.

This chain's CDR3 is CASSVEVETQYF. The CDR3 nucleotides are TGTGCCAGCAGCGTAGAGGTGGAGACCCAGTACTTC. The chain uses TRBV13 and TRBJ2-5; unclear D gene. The CDR3 contains 12 residues. CDR1 PRHDT and CDR2 FYEKMQ come from the germline V gene (reference sequence). V was shortened by 5 bases and J by 5 bases, with 9 bases between the two germline ends.

The chain links TRBV2 to TRBJ2-2; weak D call: TRBD1 (6 bases). Germline CDR1 and CDR2: SNHLY and FYNNEI. The V and J ends lost 0 bases and 1 base respectively, with 9 bases between them. CDR3 size: 16 residues. CDR3 protein: CASSEARTVNTGELFF. The DNA for the CDR3 is TGTGCCAGCAGTGAAGCTCGGACAGTGAACACCGGGGAGCTGTTTTTT.